These 3 T cell receptor beta chains share one sample of origin, sequenced in a study of T cell changes during pregnancy in multiple sclerosis. Here immunoSEQ multiplex PCR was the method, and the copy in TCRdb shows in-frame clones only, minus some. The table lists 60,000 to 90,000 clones, around 89% of them singletons. The material sequenced was peripheral blood, taken before pregnancy. These receptors all stem from a female donor with multiple sclerosis, enrolled in a pregnancy study.

The gene calls are TRBV5-1 and TRBJ1-2; 8 positions match TRBD1. The germline gives CDR1 SGHRS, CDR2 YFSETQ. CDR3 length: 15 residues. Trimming took 4 bases from V and 9 from J; bases not matched to a gene: 14. The CDR3 loop is CASSGGTGPVESYTF. In DNA, the CDR3 is TGCGCCAGCAGCGGCGGGACAGGTCCCGTCGAGAGCTACACCTTC.

The chain has TRBV28 and TRBJ1-5, with D maybe TRBD1 (6 bases). The CDR3 extends over 13 amino acids. The V end lost 4 bases, the J end lost 7 bases, and 11 bases lay between the germline ends. Germline CDR1 and CDR2: MDHEN and SYDVKM. The chain's CDR3 is CASSWGRGQPQHF. CDR3 in DNA: TGTGCCAGCAGTTGGGGGAGGGGGCAGCCCCAGCATTTT. Together with reference TRBV28 and TRBJ1-5, the CDR3 gives the full variable domain: DVKVTQSSRYLVKRTGEKVFLECVQDMDHENMFWYRQDPGLGLRLIYFSYDVKMKEKGDIPEGYSVSREKKERFSLILESASTNQTSMYLCASSWGRGQPQHFGDGTRLSIL.

The CDR3 spells CASSSVMGLLTGELFF. The CDR3 DNA sequence: TGTGCCAGCAGCTCGGTAATGGGGCTTCTCACCGGGGAGCTGTTTTTT. V and J are TRBV6-4 and TRBJ2-2; the D gene is possibly TRBD1 (5 bases). The CDR3 covers 16 residues. V gave up 6 bases and J gave up 4 bases, with 18 bases separating them. The germline gives CDR1 MRHNA, CDR2 SNTAGT.